These 18 T cell receptor beta chains were sequenced from one sample in a study of regulatory T cells in long-lasting Graves disease (TCRdb year 2021). What the time point label conveys for this sample: persistent/refractory GD, antithyroid drugs over 5 years with positive TRAb. RNA was extracted from PBMCs in TRIzol for both TCR sequencing and RNA sequencing. The library was generated by multiplex PCR. The instrument given in TCRdb is Illumina HiSeq 4000. TCR beta libraries were built with iRepertoire HTBI primers and Arm-PCR amplification of CDR3 regions. The public reads were reprocessed in TCRdb via fastp at Q25 and MiXCR, keeping in-frame beta chains. CDR3 protein duplicates are merged, each entry listing the most common genes and DNA. This sample lists 350,000 to 500,000 distinct CDR3 sequences; around 20% were detected once. The ten largest clones take up roughly 13% of the sample. The sequencing used peripheral blood mononuclear cells (PBMCs), collected when the disease was refractory, from a patient treated with antithyroid drugs. The source is a female donor with Graves disease.

As for this clonotype: The junction does not match germline at one end; this may be a read error. The V call is TRBV24-1, the J call TRBJ1-2; no clear D. There are 8 residues in the CDR3. Germline lookup yields CDR1 KGHDR and CDR2 SFDVKD. This chain's CDR3 is CAWWAESF. The CDR3 DNA sequence: TGTGCCTGGTGGGCAGAATCCTTC.

This clonotype came up many times. This chain links TRBV2 with TRBJ1-5; perhaps TRBD1 as D (6 bases). The CDR3 consists of 15 residues. Looked up from germline, CDR1 is SNHLY and CDR2 is FYNNEI. V lost 5 bases and J lost 4, with 15 bases in between. The CDR3 loop is CASSQGGGPNQPQHF. CDR3 in DNA: TGTGCCAGCAGTCAGGGTGGGGGGCCTAATCAGCCCCAGCATTTT.

This clonotype has at least ten counts. The chain employs TRBV3-1 and TRBJ2-6; D unclear. The CDR3 is 13 residues long. Germline CDR1 and CDR2: LGHDT and YNNKEL (reference sequence). V lost 1 base and J lost 9, with 7 bases in between. Written as DNA, the CDR3 is TGTGCCAGCAGCCAAGCGGGCGTCAACGTCCTGACTTTC. This translates into CASSQAGVNVLTF.

The chain combines TRBV7-9 with TRBJ2-2; tentative D call: TRBD2 (6 bases). Trimming took off 4 bases at V and 1 base at J, with 16 bases between the two ends. CDR3 length: 17 residues. Germline V lookup: CDR1 SEHNR, CDR2 FQNEAQ (reference sequence). The CDR3 here is CASSSSGGGVNTGELFF. The DNA of the CDR3 is TGTGCCAGCAGCTCCTCAGGAGGAGGGGTGAACACCGGGGAGCTGTTTTTT.

This clonotype was picked up a small number of times. The chain has TRBV4-1 and TRBJ2-7; D may be TRBD2 (5 bases). The CDR3 has 16 residues. From germline, CDR1 is MGHRA and CDR2 YSYEKL. Trimming stripped 4 bases from V and 0 bases from J, with 16 bases between. The CDR3 DNA sequence: TGCGCCAGCAGCCCCGGACTTTTGGGGAGCTCCTACGAGCAGTACTTC. This encodes CASSPGLLGSSYEQYF.

The J gene is TRBJ2-7, the V gene TRBV12-3 or TRBV12-4, with 14 bases aligning to TRBD2. V was pared by 5 bases and J by 4 bases, with 4 bases of the junction left unmatched. CDR3 length: 15 residues. CDR3 amino acids: CASSRGLAGVYEQYF. CDR3 in DNA: TGTGCCAGCAGTCGGGGACTAGCGGGAGTTTACGAGCAGTACTTC.

This sequence joins TRBV13 and TRBJ2-7; D may be TRBD1 (5 bases). This CDR3 is built from 14 residues. Trimming removed 3 bases from V and 3 bases from J, with 12 bases in between. Per germline, CDR1 PRHDT and CDR2 FYEKMQ (reference sequence). In DNA, the CDR3 is TGTGCCAGCAGCTTTTATCCAGGGAACTACGAGCAGTACTTC. Translated, it gives CASSFYPGNYEQYF.

This clonotype appeared many times. V usage is TRBV3-1 and J usage is TRBJ1-4; D might be TRBD1 (5 bases). The CDR3 covers 14 residues. The germline V gene encodes CDR1 LGHDT and CDR2 YNNKEL (reference sequence). V gave up 1 base and J gave up 4 bases, with 7 bases separating them. CDR3 region: CASSQVQGNEKLFF. In DNA, the CDR3 is TGTGCCAGCAGCCAAGTCCAGGGTAATGAAAAACTGTTTTTT. Combining the CDR3 with reference TRBV3-1 and TRBJ1-4 gives the whole variable domain DTAVSQTPKYLVTQMGNDKSIKCEQNLGHDTMYWYKQDSKKFLKIMFSYNNKELIINETVPNRFSPKSPDKAHLNLHINSLELGDSAVYFCASSQVQGNEKLFFGSGTQLSVL.

The sample holds many counts of this clonotype. The chain couples TRBV2 to TRBJ2-7; no firm D call. The germline V gene has CDR1 SNHLY and CDR2 FYNNEI. The CDR3 length is 12 residues. Trimming removed 8 bases from V and 3 bases from J, with 11 bases in between. For the CDR3, the DNA is TGTGCCAGCGAAGGCGGTTTCTACGAGCAGTACTTC. This gives the protein CASEGGFYEQYF.

This clonotype turned up a few times. The rearrangement links TRBV19 to TRBJ2-2; tentatively, D is TRBD1 (6 bases). The CDR3 has 16 residues. Germline lookup yields CDR1 LNHDA and CDR2 SQIVND (reference sequence). The germline V and J ends were trimmed by 3 bases and 7 bases, with 18 bases remaining between them. The CDR3 DNA reads as TGTGCCAGTAGTATCATTCCGGGACAAGGGGTCGGGGAGCTGTTTTTT. This codes for CASSIIPGQGVGELFF.

On this clonotype: A much larger clone sits a single nucleotide away, making a read error possible. The V and J genes are TRBV6-2 or TRBV6-3 and TRBJ1-2; no reliable D call. V was trimmed by 4 bases and J by 0 bases, leaving 21 bases between them. The CDR3 consists of 18 residues. Germline V gives CDR1 MNHEY, CDR2 SVGEGT. The CDR3 reads CASSSSYQESRANYGYTF. For the CDR3, the DNA is TGTGCCAGCAGTTCCTCATACCAAGAATCGAGAGCTAACTATGGCTACACCTTC.

Regarding this clonotype: This sequence is one base from a far larger clone and is likely a read error. The chain joins TRBV10-3 to TRBJ2-5; D perhaps matches TRBD2 (5 bases). The germline CDR1 and CDR2 sequences are ENHRY and SYGVKD. There are 13 residues in the CDR3. V gave up 5 bases and J gave up 5 bases, with 12 bases separating them. CDR3 loop: CAISYPGLETQYF. The CDR3 bases are TGTGCCATCAGTTACCCGGGGTTGGAGACCCAGTACTTC.

Ten or more counts support this clonotype. This sequence joins TRBV27 and TRBJ2-7; perhaps TRBD2 as D (6 bases). V was pared by 6 bases and J by 2 bases, with 14 bases between. The length of the CDR3 is 14 residues. Germline V CDR1 and CDR2: MNHEY, SMNVEV (reference sequence). CDR3 DNA: TGTGCCAGCAGCCCCGGGGGTTTCACCTACGAGCAGTACTTC. Amino acids: CASSPGGFTYEQYF.

This clonotype was recorded many times. This rearrangement joins TRBV7-9 to TRBJ2-2, with D uncertain. Germline V gene data show CDR1 as SEHNR and CDR2 as FQNEAQ (reference sequence). CDR3 length: 15 residues. V lost 1 base, J lost 2 bases, and 8 bases lay in between. CDR3 region: CASSLVRANTGELFF. In nucleotides, the CDR3 is TGTGCCAGCAGCTTAGTAAGGGCCAACACCGGGGAGCTGTTTTTT. The variable domain in full, with the rest retrieved from reference TRBV7-9 and TRBJ2-2, is DTGVSQNPRHKITKRGQNVTFRCDPISEHNRLYWYRQTLGQGPEFLTYFQNEAQLEKSRLLSDRFSAERPKGSFSTLEIQRTEQGDSAMYLCASSLVRANTGELFFGEGSRLTVL.

This clonotype was counted at least ten times. The rearrangement joins TRBV27 to TRBJ2-7; D is unclear. CDR1 and CDR2 from the germline V gene are MNHEY and SMNVEV (reference sequence). V gave up 1 base and J gave up 0 bases, with 10 bases separating them. This CDR3 contains 15 residues. Written as DNA, the CDR3 is TGTGCCAGCAGTTTATTATCTGGGGTCTCCTACGAGCAGTACTTC. Its protein product is CASSLLSGVSYEQYF.

This clonotype was recorded at least ten times. The V gene is TRBV12-3 or TRBV12-4, the J gene TRBJ2-2; D call uncertain. The germline V and J ends were trimmed by 5 bases and 0 bases, with 16 bases remaining between them. CDR3 length: 17 residues. CDR3 sequence reads: CASSIPAPPSNTGELFF. CDR3 nucleotides: TGTGCCAGCAGTATCCCGGCCCCCCCTTCGAACACCGGGGAGCTGTTTTTT.

This clonotype was seen at least ten times. This chain uses TRBV2 with TRBJ2-7; D is ambiguous. Looked up from germline, CDR1 is SNHLY and CDR2 is FYNNEI. Between the trimmed V and J ends, which lost 1 base and 2 bases, there was a span of 15 bases. This CDR3 spans 16 amino acids. The CDR3 sequence is CASSEGNPFGTYEQYF. In DNA, the CDR3 is TGTGCCAGCAGTGAAGGTAATCCGTTTGGAACCTACGAGCAGTACTTC.

This chain links TRBV7-9 with TRBJ1-1; TRBD1 matches 12 bases. Losses at the gene ends were 5 bases for V and 2 bases for J; bases not matched to a gene: 6. The germline CDR1 and CDR2 sequences are SEHNR and FQNEAQ (reference sequence). This CDR3 region has 16 residues. The CDR3 bases are TGTGCCAGCAGCCTGGGACAGGGGGCTCCAAACACTGAAGCTTTCTTT. Translated, it gives CASSLGQGAPNTEAFF.